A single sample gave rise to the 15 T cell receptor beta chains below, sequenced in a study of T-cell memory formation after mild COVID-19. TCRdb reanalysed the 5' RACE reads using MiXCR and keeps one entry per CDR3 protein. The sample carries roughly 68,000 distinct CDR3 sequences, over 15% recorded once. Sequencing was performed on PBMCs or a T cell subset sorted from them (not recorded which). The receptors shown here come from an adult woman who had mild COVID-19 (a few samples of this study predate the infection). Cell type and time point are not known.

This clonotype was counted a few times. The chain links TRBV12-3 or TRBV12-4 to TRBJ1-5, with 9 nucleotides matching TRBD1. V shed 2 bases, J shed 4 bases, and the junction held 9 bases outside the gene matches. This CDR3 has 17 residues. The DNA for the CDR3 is TGTGCCAGCAGTTTATCCCGGGCGGGGACAGGGAATCAGCCCCAGCATTTT. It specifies CASSLSRAGTGNQPQHF.

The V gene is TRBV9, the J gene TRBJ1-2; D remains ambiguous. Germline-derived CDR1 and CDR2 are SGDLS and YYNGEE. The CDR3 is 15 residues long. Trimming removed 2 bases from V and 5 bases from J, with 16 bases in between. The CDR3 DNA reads TGTGCCAGCAGCGTCGACGGATCCCTGGGGTATGGCTACACCTTC. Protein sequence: CASSVDGSLGYGYTF. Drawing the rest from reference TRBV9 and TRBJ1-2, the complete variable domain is DSGVTQTPKHLITATGQRVTLRCSPRSGDLSVYWYQQSLDQGLQFLIQYYNGEERAKGNILERFSAQQFPDLHSELNLSSLELGDSALYFCASSVDGSLGYGYTFGSGTRLTVV.

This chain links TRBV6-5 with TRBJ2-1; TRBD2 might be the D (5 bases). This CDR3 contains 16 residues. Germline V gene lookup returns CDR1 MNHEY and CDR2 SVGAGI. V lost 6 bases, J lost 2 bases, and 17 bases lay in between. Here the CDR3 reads CASSHDYQSAYNEQFF. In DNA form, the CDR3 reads TGTGCCAGCAGCCATGACTACCAATCCGCCTACAATGAGCAGTTCTTC.

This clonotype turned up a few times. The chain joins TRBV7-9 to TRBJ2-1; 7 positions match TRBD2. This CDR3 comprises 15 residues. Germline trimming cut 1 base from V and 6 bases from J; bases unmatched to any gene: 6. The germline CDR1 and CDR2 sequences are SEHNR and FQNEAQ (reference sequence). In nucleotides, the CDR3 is TGTGCCAGCAGCTTAGTTACGGGAGGAGGCAATGAGCAGTTCTTC. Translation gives CASSLVTGGGNEQFF. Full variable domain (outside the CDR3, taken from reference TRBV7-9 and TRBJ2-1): DTGVSQNPRHKITKRGQNVTFRCDPISEHNRLYWYRQTLGQGPEFLTYFQNEAQLEKSRLLSDRFSAERPKGSFSTLEIQRTEQGDSAMYLCASSLVTGGGNEQFFGPGTRLTVL.

For the CDR3, the DNA is TGTGCCAGCAGCAAAGAACGGTCGCTCAGGTTCACAGATACGCAGTATTTT. Amino acids: CASSKERSLRFTDTQYF. The chain is built from TRBV21-1 and TRBJ2-3. TRBV21-1 is a listed pseudogene. This CDR3 has 17 amino acids.

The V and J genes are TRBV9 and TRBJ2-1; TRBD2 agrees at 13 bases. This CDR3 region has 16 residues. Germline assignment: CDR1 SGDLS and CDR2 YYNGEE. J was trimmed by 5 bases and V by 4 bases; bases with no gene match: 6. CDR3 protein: CASSLGTSGADNEQFF. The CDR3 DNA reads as TGTGCCAGCAGCCTTGGGACTAGCGGGGCAGACAATGAGCAGTTCTTC.

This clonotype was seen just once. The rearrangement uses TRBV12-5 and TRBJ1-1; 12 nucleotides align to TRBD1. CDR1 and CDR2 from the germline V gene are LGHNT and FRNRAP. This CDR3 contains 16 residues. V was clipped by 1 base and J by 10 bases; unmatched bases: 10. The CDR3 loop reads CASGLDRDRGPKGAFF. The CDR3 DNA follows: TGTGCTAGTGGTTTGGACCGGGACAGGGGGCCAAAGGGAGCTTTCTTT.

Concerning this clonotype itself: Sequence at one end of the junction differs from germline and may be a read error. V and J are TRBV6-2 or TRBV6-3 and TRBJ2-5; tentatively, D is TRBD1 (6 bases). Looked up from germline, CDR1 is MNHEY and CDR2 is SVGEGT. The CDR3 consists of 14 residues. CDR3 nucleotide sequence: TGTGCCAGCACTTACCGGGACACCCAAGAGACCCAGTACTTC. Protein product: CASTYRDTQETQYF.

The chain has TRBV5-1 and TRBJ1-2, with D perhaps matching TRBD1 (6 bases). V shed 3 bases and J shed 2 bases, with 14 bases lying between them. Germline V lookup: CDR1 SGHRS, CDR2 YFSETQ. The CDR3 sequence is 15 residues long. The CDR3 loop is CASSSPDSINYGYTF. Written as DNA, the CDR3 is TGCGCCAGCAGCTCCCCGGACAGTATAAACTATGGCTACACCTTC.

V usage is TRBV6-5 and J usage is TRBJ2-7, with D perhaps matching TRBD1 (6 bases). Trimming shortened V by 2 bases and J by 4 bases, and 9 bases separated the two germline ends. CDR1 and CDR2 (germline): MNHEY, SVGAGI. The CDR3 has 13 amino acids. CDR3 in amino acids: CASSYQGRYEQYF. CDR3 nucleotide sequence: TGTGCCAGCAGTTACCAGGGGCGGTACGAGCAGTACTTC.

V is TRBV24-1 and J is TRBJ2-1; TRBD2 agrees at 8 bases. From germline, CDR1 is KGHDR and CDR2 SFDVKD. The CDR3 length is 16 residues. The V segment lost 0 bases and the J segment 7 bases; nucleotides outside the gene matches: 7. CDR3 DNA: TGTGCCACCAGTGATTTGCGCGGGGGGCTCGGGAATGAGCAGTTCTTC. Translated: CATSDLRGGLGNEQFF.

The CDR3 nucleotides are TGTGCCAGCACCTCCTCGGGGGTACTCTATGGCTACACCTTC. It is translated as CASTSSGVLYGYTF. The chain has TRBV6-1 and TRBJ1-2; possibly TRBD1 for D (5 bases). With 7 bases removed from V and 4 bases from J, the gap between germline ends came to 16 bases. Germline values: CDR1 MNHNS, CDR2 SASEGT. This CDR3 has 14 amino acids.

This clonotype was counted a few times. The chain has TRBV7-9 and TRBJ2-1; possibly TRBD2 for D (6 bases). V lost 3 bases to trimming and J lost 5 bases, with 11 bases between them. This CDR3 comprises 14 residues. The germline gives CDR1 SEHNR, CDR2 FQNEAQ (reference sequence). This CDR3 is CASSFSGSHNEQFF. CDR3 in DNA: TGTGCCAGCAGCTTCAGCGGGTCTCACAATGAGCAGTTCTTC.

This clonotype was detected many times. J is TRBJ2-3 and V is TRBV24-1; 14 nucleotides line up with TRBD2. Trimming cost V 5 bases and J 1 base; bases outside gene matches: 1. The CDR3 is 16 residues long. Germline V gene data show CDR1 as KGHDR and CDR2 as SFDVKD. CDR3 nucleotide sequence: TGTGCCACCAGTGGACTAGCGGGAGGGCGCACAGATACGCAGTATTTT. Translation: CATSGLAGGRTDTQYF.

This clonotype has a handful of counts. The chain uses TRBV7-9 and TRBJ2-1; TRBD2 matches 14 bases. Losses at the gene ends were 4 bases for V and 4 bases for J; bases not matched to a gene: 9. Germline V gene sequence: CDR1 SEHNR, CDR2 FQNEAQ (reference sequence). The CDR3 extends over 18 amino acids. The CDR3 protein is CASSSRTSGGPKYNEQFF. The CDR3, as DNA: TGTGCCAGCAGCTCCAGGACTAGCGGGGGGCCCAAGTACAATGAGCAGTTCTTC.